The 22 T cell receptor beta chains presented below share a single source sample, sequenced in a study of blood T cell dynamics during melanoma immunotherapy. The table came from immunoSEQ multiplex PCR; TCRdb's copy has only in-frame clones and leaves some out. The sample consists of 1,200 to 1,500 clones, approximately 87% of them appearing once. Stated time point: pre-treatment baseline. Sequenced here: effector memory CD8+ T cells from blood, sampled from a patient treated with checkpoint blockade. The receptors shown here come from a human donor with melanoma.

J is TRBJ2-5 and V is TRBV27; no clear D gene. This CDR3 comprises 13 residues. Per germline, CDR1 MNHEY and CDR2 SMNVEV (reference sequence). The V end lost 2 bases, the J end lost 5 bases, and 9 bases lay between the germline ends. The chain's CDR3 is CASSLRRAETQYF. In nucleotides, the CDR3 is TGTGCCAGCAGTTTAAGACGGGCTGAGACCCAGTACTTC.

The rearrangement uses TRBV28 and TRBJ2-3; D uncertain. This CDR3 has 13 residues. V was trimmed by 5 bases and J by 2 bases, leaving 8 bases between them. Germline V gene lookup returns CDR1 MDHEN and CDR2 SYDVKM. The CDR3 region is CASSIHTTDTQYF. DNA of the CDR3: TGTGCCAGCAGTATACACACCACAGATACGCAGTATTTT.

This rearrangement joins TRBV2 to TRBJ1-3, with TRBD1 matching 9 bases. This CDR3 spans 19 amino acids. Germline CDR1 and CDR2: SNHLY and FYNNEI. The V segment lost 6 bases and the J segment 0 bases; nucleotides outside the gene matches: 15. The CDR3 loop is CASSHPDRGLSSSGNTIYF. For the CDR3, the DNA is TGTGCCAGCAGCCACCCGGACAGGGGCCTCTCGAGCTCTGGAAACACCATATATTTT. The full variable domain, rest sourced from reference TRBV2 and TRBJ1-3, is EPEVTQTPSHQVTQMGQEVILRCVPISNHLYFYWYRQILGQKVEFLVSFYNNEISEKSEIFDDQFSVERPDGSNFTLKIRSTKLEDSAMYFCASSHPDRGLSSSGNTIYFGEGSWLTVV.

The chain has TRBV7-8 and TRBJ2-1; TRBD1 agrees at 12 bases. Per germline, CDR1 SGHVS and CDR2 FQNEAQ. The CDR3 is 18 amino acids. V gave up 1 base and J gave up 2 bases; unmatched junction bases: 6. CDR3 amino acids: CASSLEGTGGLTYNEQFF. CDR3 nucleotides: TGTGCCAGCAGCTTAGAAGGGACAGGGGGCCTTACCTACAATGAGCAGTTCTTC.

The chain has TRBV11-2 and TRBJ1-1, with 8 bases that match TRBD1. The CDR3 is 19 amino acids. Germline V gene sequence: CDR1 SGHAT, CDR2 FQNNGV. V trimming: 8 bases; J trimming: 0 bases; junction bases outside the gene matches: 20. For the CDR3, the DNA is TGTGCCAGCCAGAGGGGGCGGGGCCGGCAGGGGGCAATGAACACTGAAGCTTTCTTT. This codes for CASQRGRGRQGAMNTEAFF.

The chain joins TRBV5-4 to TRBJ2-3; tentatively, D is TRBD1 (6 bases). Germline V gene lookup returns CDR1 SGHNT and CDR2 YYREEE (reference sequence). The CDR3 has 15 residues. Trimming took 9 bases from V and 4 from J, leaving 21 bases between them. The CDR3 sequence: CAILLEGHPPDTQYF. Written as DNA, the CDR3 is TGTGCCATCCTACTCGAGGGACACCCTCCAGATACGCAGTATTTT.

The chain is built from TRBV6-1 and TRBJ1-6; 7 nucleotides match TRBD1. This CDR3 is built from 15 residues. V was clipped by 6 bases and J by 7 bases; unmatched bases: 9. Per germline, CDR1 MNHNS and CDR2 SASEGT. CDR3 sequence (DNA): TGTGCCAGCAGGCCGACAGGGTTGGAAAATTCACCCCTCCACTTT. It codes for CASRPTGLENSPLHF.

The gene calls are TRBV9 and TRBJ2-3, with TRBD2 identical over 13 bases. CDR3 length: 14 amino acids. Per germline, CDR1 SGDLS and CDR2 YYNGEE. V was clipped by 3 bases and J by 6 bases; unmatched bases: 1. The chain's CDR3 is CASSEGLAGDTQYF. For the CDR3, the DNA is TGTGCCAGCAGCGAGGGACTAGCGGGGGATACGCAGTATTTT.

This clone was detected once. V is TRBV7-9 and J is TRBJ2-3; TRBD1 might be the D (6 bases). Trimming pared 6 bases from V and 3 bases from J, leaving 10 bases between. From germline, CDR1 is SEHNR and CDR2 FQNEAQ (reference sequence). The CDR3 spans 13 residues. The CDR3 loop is CASSPQGTDTQYF. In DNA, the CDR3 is TGTGCCAGCAGTCCCCAGGGGACAGATACGCAGTATTTT. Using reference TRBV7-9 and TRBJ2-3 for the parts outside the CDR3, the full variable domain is DTGVSQNPRHKITKRGQNVTFRCDPISEHNRLYWYRQTLGQGPEFLTYFQNEAQLEKSRLLSDRFSAERPKGSFSTLEIQRTEQGDSAMYLCASSPQGTDTQYFGPGTRLTVL.

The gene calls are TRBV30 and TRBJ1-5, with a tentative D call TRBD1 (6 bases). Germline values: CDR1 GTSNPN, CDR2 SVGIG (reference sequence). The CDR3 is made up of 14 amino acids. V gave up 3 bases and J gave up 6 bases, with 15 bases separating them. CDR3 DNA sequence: TGTGCCTGGAGCGGGGGGGGCGGTTTTCAGCCCCAGCATTTT. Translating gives CAWSGGGGFQPQHF.

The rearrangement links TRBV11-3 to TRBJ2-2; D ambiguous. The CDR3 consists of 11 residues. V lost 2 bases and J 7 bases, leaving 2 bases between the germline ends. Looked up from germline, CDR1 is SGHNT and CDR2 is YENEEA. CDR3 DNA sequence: TGTGCCAGCAGCTTATTCGGGGAGCTGTTTTTT. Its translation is CASSLFGELFF.

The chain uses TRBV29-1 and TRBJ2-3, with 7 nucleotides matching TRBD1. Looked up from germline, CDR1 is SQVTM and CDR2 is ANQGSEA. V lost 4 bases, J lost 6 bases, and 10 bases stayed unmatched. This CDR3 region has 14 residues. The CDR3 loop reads CSVVQGEGWDTQYF. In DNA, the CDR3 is TGCAGCGTTGTTCAGGGGGAAGGGTGGGATACGCAGTATTTT.

The chain's CDR3 is CASSLTSGRYNEQFF. The CDR3, as DNA: TGCGCCAGCAGCTTGACTAGCGGGAGATACAATGAGCAGTTCTTC. The genes are TRBV5-1 and TRBJ2-1; 11 nucleotides align to TRBD2. This CDR3 region has 15 residues. The V gene end was trimmed by 1 base and the J gene end by 4 bases; junction bases not matched to a gene: 1. CDR1 is SGHRS, CDR2 YFSETQ, per germline. Together with reference TRBV5-1 and TRBJ2-1, the CDR3 gives the full variable domain: KAGVTQTPRYLIKTRGQQVTLSCSPISGHRSVSWYQQTPGQGLQFLFEYFSETQRNKGNFPGRFSGRQFSNSRSEMNVSTLELGDSALYLCASSLTSGRYNEQFFGPGTRLTVL.

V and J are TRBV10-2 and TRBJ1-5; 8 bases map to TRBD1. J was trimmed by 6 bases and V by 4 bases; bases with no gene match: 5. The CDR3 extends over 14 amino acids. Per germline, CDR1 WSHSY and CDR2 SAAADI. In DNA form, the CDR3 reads TGCGCCAGCAGTGGGACAGGGCCCACTCAGCCCCAGCATTTT. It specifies CASSGTGPTQPQHF.

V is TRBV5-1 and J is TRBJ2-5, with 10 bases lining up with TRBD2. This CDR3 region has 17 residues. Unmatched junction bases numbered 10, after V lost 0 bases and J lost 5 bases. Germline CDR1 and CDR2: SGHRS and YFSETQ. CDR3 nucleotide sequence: TGCGCCAGCAGCTTGGGGCTAGCGGGAGCTTTCGCGGAGACCCAGTACTTC. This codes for CASSLGLAGAFAETQYF.

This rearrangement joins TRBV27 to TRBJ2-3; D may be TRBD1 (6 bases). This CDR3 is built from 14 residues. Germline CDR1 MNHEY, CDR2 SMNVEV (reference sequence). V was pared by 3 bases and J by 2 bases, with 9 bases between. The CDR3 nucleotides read TGTGCCAGCAGTTTTGTGGGGGCCACAGATACGCAGTATTTT. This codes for CASSFVGATDTQYF.

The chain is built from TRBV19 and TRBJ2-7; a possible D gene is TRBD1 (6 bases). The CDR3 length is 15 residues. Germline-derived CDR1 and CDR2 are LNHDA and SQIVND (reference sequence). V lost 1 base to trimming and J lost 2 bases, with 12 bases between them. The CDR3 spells CASSIGGQGTYEQYF. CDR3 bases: TGTGCCAGTAGTATAGGGGGTCAGGGGACCTACGAGCAGTACTTC. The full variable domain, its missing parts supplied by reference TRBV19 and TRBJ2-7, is DGGITQSPKYLFRKEGQNVTLSCEQNLNHDAMYWYRQDPGQGLRLIYYSQIVNDFQKGDIAEGYSVSREKKESFPLTVTSAQKNPTAFYLCASSIGGQGTYEQYFGPGTRLTVT.

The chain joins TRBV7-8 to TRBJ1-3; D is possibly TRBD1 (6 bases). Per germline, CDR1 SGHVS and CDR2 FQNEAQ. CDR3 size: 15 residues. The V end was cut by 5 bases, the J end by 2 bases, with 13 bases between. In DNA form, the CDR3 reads TGTGCCAGCAGCGAGGGGGTTCTTACTGGAAACACCATATATTTT. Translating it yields CASSEGVLTGNTIYF. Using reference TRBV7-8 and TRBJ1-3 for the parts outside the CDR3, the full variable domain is GAGVSQSPRYKVAKRGQDVALRCDPISGHVSLFWYQQALGQGPEFLTYFQNEAQLDKSGLPSDRFFAERPEGSVSTLKIQRTQQEDSAVYLCASSEGVLTGNTIYFGEGSWLTVV.

The DNA of the CDR3 is TGTGCCAGCAGCTTAGGTTTATATCGGCCAGATACGCAGTATTTT. It encodes CASSLGLYRPDTQYF. The chain has TRBV5-6 and TRBJ2-3; D unresolved. The germline V gene encodes CDR1 SGHDT and CDR2 YYEEEE. Trimming cost V 2 bases and J 4 bases, with 14 bases left between them. This CDR3 spans 15 amino acids.

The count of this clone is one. DNA for the CDR3: TGTGCCTCCGCTGCCCCCTCGGGGGAGCAGTTCTTC. It is translated as CASAAPSGEQFF. The genes are TRBV15 and TRBJ2-1, with a possible D match to TRBD2 (5 bases). The CDR3 has 12 amino acids. Germline V lookup: CDR1 LNHNV, CDR2 YYDKDF (reference sequence). Trimming cost V 11 bases and J 10 bases, with 18 bases left between them.

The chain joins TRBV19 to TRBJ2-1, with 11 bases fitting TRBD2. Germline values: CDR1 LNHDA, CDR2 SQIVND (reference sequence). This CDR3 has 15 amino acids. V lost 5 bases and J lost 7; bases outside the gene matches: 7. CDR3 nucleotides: TGTGCCAGTAGTGTTCTTAGCGGGGGGGTGAATGAGCAGTTCTTC. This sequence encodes CASSVLSGGVNEQFF.

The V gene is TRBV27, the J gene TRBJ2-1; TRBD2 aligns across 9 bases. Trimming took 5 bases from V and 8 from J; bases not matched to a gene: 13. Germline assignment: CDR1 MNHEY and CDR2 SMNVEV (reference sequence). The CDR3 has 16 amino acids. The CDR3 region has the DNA TGTGCCAGCAGTCCCCACGGGGCGGGAGGGCCCCATGAGCAGTTCTTC. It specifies CASSPHGAGGPHEQFF.